This T cell receptor (beta chain) was profiled in a study of T-cell memory formation after mild COVID-19. Background on the study: Largely donor-specific sequence clusters came from a couple of donors.

The CDR3 is made up of 13 amino acids. V lost 5 bases and J 5 bases, leaving 12 bases between the germline ends. Germline V CDR1 and CDR2: MDHEN, SYDVKM. This clonotype was seen more than once but under ten times. MiXCR was run by TCRdb on the 5' RACE reads, yielding one entry per CDR3 protein. The table shows roughly 350,000 distinct CDR3 sequences, with roughly an eighth occurring only once. This receptor was taken from a man aged 18 to 35 who had mild COVID-19 (a few samples of this study predate the infection). Cell type and time point are not known. Specimen: PBMCs or a T cell subset sorted from them (not recorded which). The V and J genes are TRBV28 and TRBJ2-5, with D perhaps assigned TRBD1 or TRBD2 (6 bases each). CDR3: CASSRRGGETQYF. As DNA, the CDR3 is TGTGCCAGCAGTAGGAGAGGGGGGGAGACCCAGTACTTC.